This paragraph covers one T cell receptor (beta chain) sequence. Its antigen remains undetermined. Mismatch with germline at one junction end may stem from a read error. Including cysteine and phenylalanine, the CDR3 has 17 amino acids. The kept DNA is CDR3 alone, 51 bases in frame from the first base. Looking up the germline V gene (reference sequence) yields CDR1 DFQATT and CDR2 SNEGSKA. The treatment or condition label here, explained by the study, means: live attenuated yellow fever vaccine strain. A standard Ficoll-Paque protocol was used to isolate PBMCs from peripheral blood. Dynabeads CD4 and CD8 positive selection kits were used to isolate the CD4 and CD8 T-cell fractions. RNA was extracted with TriZol from bulk PBMCs, CD4 and CD8 fractions, and dextramer-positive and dextramer-negative fractions. TCR cDNA was synthesized by 5'RACE template switching, which introduced a universal primer site and unique molecular identifiers. Priming for cDNA synthesis came from both the TCR alpha and TCR beta constant segments. Library amplification involved two PCR steps, and the second step added sample barcodes and sequencing adapters. Sequencing of libraries was performed on Illumina HiSeq 2500 (2x100 bp) or NovaSeq (2x150 bp). For the original study's pipeline: Reads were demultiplexed and collapsed into UMI consensus sequences with MIGEC, and V(D)J alignment was performed with MiXCR. Vaccine-responding clonotypes were defined with edgeR using replicate PBMC samples, requiring FDR below 0.01 and a log2 fold change above 5 up to day 15. Each bulk clonotype was labeled CD4 or CD8 based on which sequenced repertoire, CD4 or CD8, contained the clonotype at higher abundance. The raw public data were reprocessed by TCRdb itself: fastp quality trimming at Q25, MiXCR clonotype calling, in-frame beta chains only. A single entry per CDR3 protein holds the most common genes and DNA from its merged rows. TCRdb's processing, not the study's, gives the V and J calls here. The sample yields 230,000 or so distinct CDR3 sequences; 6% to 8% were counted once. The ten largest clones take up about 0.95% of the sample.

The sample belongs to a study of T cells after yellow fever vaccination (dated by TCRdb to about 2019). Regarding the research as a whole: The SMART-Seq v4 Ultra Low Input RNA kit was used to prepare libraries from fractions with low cell numbers. Bulk TCR alpha and beta repertoires were sequenced longitudinally to track T-cell clones before and after primary and booster YFV17D yellow fever vaccination. Two healthy male donors made up the cohort, one aged 18 to 30 years and the other aged 30 to 40 years. Blood was collected at multiple timepoints before and after primary and secondary immunization, and bulk PBMC replicates and cell subsets were isolated. What the research found in general, with its limitations: Because abundant contaminating clonotypes from the bulk population could be contained in FACS-sorted repertoires, computational filtering was required. Because only two donors were included in the study, the extent to which the findings can be generalized is limited. A small fraction of clonotypes appeared in both the CD4 and CD8 compartments, likely as a result of convergent recombination. Most clones expanded after primary vaccination (96% of CD4 and 70% to 90% of CD8) were re-detected after the booster, suggesting that broad memory maintenance occurred. Compared with the primary T-cell response, the secondary T-cell response was weaker but faster, peaking on day 5 rather than day 15.

This specimen consisted of CD4+ T cells sorted from PBMCs, obtained on the day of the yellow fever booster vaccination. The TCR was taken from a young man who received the YFV17D yellow fever vaccine. The sequence joins TRBV20-1 to TRBJ2-3, and possibly TRBD2, on 6 matching bases. For the CDR3, the sequence is CCARGRSSVRVEGTQYF. The nucleotide sequence reads as follows: TGCTGTGCTAGAGGGCGGTCTAGCGTTAGAGTGGAGGGTACGCAGTATTTT.